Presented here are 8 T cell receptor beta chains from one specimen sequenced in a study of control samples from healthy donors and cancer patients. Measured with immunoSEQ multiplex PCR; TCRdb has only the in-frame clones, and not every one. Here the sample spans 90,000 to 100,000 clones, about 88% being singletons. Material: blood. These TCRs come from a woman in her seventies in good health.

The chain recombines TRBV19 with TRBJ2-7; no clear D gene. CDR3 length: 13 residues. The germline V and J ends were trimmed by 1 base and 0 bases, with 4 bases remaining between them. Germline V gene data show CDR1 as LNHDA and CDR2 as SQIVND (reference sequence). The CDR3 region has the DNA TGTGCCAGTAGTATAGCACCCTCCTACGAGCAGTACTTC. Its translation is CASSIAPSYEQYF.

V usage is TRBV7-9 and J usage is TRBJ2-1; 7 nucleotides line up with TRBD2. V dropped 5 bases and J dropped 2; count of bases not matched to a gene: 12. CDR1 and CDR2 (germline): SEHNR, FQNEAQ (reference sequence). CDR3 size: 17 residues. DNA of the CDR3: TGTGCCAGCAGCCCAATAGGGAGCGGGACCGCCTACAATGAGCAGTTCTTC. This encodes CASSPIGSGTAYNEQFF.

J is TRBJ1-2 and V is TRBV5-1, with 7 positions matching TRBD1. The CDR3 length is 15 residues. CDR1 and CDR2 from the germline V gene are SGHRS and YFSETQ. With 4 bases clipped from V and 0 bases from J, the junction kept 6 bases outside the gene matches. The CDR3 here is CASSGGQLANYGYTF. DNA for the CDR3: TGCGCCAGCAGCGGGGGACAGCTCGCTAACTATGGCTACACCTTC.

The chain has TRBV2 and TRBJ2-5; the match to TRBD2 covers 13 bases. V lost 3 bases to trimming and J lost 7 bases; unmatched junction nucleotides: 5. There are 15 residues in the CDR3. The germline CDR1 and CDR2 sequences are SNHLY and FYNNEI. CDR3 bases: TGTGCCAGCAGTGATACTAGCGGGGGGGGCGGGACCCAGTACTTC. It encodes CASSDTSGGGGTQYF.

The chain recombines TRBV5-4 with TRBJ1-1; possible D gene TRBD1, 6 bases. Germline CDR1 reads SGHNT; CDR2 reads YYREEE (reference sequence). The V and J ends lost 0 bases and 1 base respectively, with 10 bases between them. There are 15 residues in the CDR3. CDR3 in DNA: TGTGCCAGCAGCTTGGGGGGGCTAGGGAACACTGAAGCTTTCTTT. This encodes CASSLGGLGNTEAFF.

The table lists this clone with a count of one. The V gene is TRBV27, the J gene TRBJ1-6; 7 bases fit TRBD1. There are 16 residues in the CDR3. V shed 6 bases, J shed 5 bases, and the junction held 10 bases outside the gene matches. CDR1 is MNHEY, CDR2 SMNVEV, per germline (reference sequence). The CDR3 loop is CASRRQGVDNNSPLHF. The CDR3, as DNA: TGTGCCAGCAGGAGACAGGGAGTGGATAATAATTCACCCCTCCACTTT.

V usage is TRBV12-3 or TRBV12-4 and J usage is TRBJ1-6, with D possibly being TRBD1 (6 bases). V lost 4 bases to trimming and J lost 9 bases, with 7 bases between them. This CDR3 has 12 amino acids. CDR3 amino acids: CASSSRGSPLHF. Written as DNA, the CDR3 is TGTGCCAGCAGTTCCAGGGGTTCACCCCTCCACTTT.

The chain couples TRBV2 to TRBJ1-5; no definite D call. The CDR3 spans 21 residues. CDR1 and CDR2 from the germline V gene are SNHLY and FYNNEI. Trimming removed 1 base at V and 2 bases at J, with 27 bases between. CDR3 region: CASSEDSRGWKRVAGNQPQHF. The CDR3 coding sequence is TGTGCCAGCAGTGAAGATTCACGGGGATGGAAAAGGGTAGCCGGCAATCAGCCCCAGCATTTT.